Below are 6 T cell receptor beta chains sequenced from a single sample in a study of T-cell memory formation after mild COVID-19. TCRdb called the 5' RACE reads again in MiXCR, with one record for every CDR3 protein. The data show around 340,000 distinct CDR3 sequences, under 25% seen once. The sample comprised PBMCs or a T cell subset sorted from them (not recorded which). These receptors originate from an adult woman who had mild COVID-19 (a few samples of this study predate the infection). Cell type and time point are not known.

This clonotype was detected once. The genes are TRBV20-1 and TRBJ2-1, with D unresolved. The CDR3 totals 14 residues. V shed 6 bases and J shed 6 bases, with 18 bases lying between them. Germline V gene data show CDR1 as DFQATT and CDR2 as SNEGSKA (reference sequence). The CDR3 is CSANQKRLGNEQFF. The CDR3 bases are TGCAGTGCAAATCAGAAACGTCTGGGCAATGAGCAGTTCTTC.

This rearrangement joins TRBV12-3 or TRBV12-4 to TRBJ2-3; D gene uncertain. V was pared by 1 base and J by 6 bases, with 14 bases between. This CDR3 comprises 15 residues. In DNA, the CDR3 is TGTGCCAGCAGTTTAGGGCTAGTTTATTCCGATACGCAGTATTTT. Translating it yields CASSLGLVYSDTQYF.

This clonotype came up many times. The chain is built from TRBV12-3 or TRBV12-4 and TRBJ1-4; no firm D call. The CDR3 totals 13 residues. V was pared by 7 bases and J by 0 bases, with 6 bases between. CDR3 sequence reads: CASKRSTNEKLFF. The CDR3 nucleotides are TGTGCCAGCAAGCGTTCAACTAATGAAAAACTGTTTTTT.

This chain connects TRBV15 to TRBJ2-6; D is undetermined. The CDR3 covers 17 residues. With 0 bases removed from V and 0 bases from J, the gap between germline ends came to 9 bases. The V gene's germline CDR1 is LNHNV and CDR2 YYDKDF (reference sequence). The CDR3 DNA reads TGTGCCACCAGCAGAGAGGGGAAAACCTCTGGGGCCAACGTCCTGACTTTC. This translates into CATSREGKTSGANVLTF. Drawing the rest from reference TRBV15 and TRBJ2-6, the complete variable domain is DAMVIQNPRYQVTQFGKPVTLSCSQTLNHNVMYWYQQKSSQAPKLLFHYYDKDFNNEADTPDNFQSRRPNTSFCFLDIRSPGLGDTAMYLCATSREGKTSGANVLTFGAGSRLTVL.

This clonotype was recorded only once. A read error may produce the germline difference seen at one junction end. The chain has TRBV5-1 and TRBJ1-1; 7 bases agree with TRBD1. CDR1 is SGHRS and CDR2 is YFSETQ in the germline V gene. The CDR3 runs to 14 residues. Here the CDR3 reads CDSSTVTGVTEAFF. The CDR3 DNA sequence: TGCGACAGCAGCACGGTCACAGGGGTCACTGAAGCTTTCTTT.

This clonotype was counted many times. The chain has TRBV7-2 and TRBJ2-7, with D uncertain. Trimming took off 1 base at V and 0 bases at J, with 10 bases between the two ends. The CDR3 spans 15 residues. CDR1 and CDR2 from the germline V gene are SGHTA and FQGNSA. The CDR3 DNA sequence: TGTGCCAGCAGCTTAGTGGCAGCTAGCTCCTACGAGCAGTACTTC. Amino acid sequence: CASSLVAASSYEQYF.